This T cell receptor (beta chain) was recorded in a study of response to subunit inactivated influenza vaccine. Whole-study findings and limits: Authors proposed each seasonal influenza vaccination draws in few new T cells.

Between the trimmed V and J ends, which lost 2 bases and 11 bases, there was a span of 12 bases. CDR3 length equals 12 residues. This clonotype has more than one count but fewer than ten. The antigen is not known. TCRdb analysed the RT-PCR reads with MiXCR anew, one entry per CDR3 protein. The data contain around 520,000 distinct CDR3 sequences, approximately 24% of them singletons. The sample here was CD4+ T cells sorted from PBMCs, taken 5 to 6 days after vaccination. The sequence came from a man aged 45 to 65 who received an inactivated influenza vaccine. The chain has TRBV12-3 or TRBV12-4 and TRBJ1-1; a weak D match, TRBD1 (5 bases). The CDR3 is CASSLSDGAAFF. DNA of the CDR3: TGTGCCAGCAGTTTATCAGATGGGGCGGCTTTCTTT.